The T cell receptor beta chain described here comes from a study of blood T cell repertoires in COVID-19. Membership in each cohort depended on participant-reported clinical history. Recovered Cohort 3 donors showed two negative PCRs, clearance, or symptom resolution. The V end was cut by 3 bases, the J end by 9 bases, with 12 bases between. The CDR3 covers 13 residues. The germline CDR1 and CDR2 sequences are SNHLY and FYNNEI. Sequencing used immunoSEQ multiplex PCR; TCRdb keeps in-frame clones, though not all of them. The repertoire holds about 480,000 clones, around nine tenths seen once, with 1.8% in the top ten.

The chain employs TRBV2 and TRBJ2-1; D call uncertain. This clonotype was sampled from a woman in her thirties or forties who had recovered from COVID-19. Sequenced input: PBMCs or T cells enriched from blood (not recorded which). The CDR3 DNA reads TGTGCCAGCAGTGAGGGTCAGGCCCGTGAGCAGTTCTTC. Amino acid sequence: CASSEGQAREQFF.